A selection of T cell receptor beta chains follows, all from one sample in a study of control samples from healthy donors and cancer patients. TCRdb's table, derived via immunoSEQ multiplex PCR, lists solely in-frame clones and lacks some. The sample lists roughly 100,000 clones, about 89% occurring once. Source material: blood. These receptor sequences come from a man aged 30 to 39 in good health. The conserved cysteine and the conserved F or W are not part of the CDR3 here.

CDR3,V,J
ASSWDSTNYGYT,TRBV19,TRBJ1-2
ATSDQGFPSTDTQY,TRBV24-1,TRBJ2-3
ASSLGLAHNEQF,TRBV7-2,TRBJ2-1
ARPRTGGNQPQH,TRBV19,TRBJ1-5
ASTGLYGYT,TRBV19,TRBJ1-2
ASTLGGYSGANVLT,TRBV19,TRBJ2-6
ASTWTGKKATEAF,TRBV5-1,TRBJ1-1
ASSLAGSGSSGANVLT,TRBV5-1,TRBJ2-6
ASSYSIGTGGAPGANVLT,TRBV6-2/TRBV6-3,TRBJ2-6
ASSSSGTSYEQY,TRBV4-1,TRBJ2-7
ASSLDGSYGYT,TRBV5-1,TRBJ1-2
ASSWISGGNTEAF,TRBV5-5,TRBJ1-1
ASSQGRGLDTEAF,TRBV3-1/TRBV3-2,TRBJ1-1
TSSQDPTGTSGDYRETQY,TRBV1,TRBJ2-5
ASRTGSGNTIY,TRBV12-3/TRBV12-4,TRBJ1-3
ASTPLAGGPHTQY,TRBV7-2,TRBJ2-3
ASSGPGQQEKLF,TRBV6-6,TRBJ1-4
ASSQDGGNSPLH,TRBV5-1,TRBJ1-6
AWCWEGTEAF,TRBV30,TRBJ1-1
ASSQDRLAGTETQY,TRBV3-1/TRBV3-2,TRBJ2-5
ASSSQRLIQRTNEKLF,TRBV11-2,TRBJ1-4
ASSLNRWNTEAF,TRBV27,TRBJ1-1
ASSHTAGGDRGLNGYT,TRBV6-6,TRBJ1-2
ASSMITGETNYGYT,TRBV5-6,TRBJ1-2
ASSPLSGGSTDTQY,TRBV18,TRBJ2-3
ASSLLTGANGYSPLH,TRBV27,TRBJ1-6
ASSLAASGVSYEQY,TRBV7-2,TRBJ2-7
ASSPDSAVSAYGYT,TRBV19,TRBJ1-2
ASSLASRYGYT,TRBV7-9,TRBJ1-2
ASPVGNTEAF,TRBV18,TRBJ1-1
ASSLKLLTSTDTQY,TRBV7-8,TRBJ2-3
ASSLASGTSGSGEQY,TRBV5-1,TRBJ2-7
ASSIRVALYGYT,TRBV19,TRBJ1-2
ASSSSGLETQY,TRBV7-3,TRBJ2-5
ASSASQTGPPEAF,TRBV7-6,TRBJ1-1
ASSSGPGANEQF,TRBV27,TRBJ2-1
ASSVFLPSSGANVLT,TRBV9,TRBJ2-6
ASSSGTSGSYEQY,TRBV19,TRBJ2-7
ASSEGQPHNEQF,TRBV25-1,TRBJ2-1
ASSEGRGTDTQY,TRBV7-9,TRBJ2-3
ASSFHGKNTGELF,TRBV28,TRBJ2-2
ASSGQGAVSPLH,TRBV2,TRBJ1-6
ASSLIQGSNEQF,TRBV28,TRBJ2-1
ASSAGTGFTEAF,TRBV7-9,TRBJ1-1
ASSFALTNTEAF,TRBV5-8,TRBJ1-1
ASTRTGQNIQY,TRBV12-3/TRBV12-4,TRBJ2-4
ASRQGANTGELF,TRBV23-1,TRBJ2-2
ASSQERGRETQY,TRBV3-1/TRBV3-2,TRBJ2-5
ASRRSETQY,TRBV28,TRBJ2-5
ASSLIQGSNEQF,TRBV28,TRBJ2-1
ASSAVRATEAF,TRBV11-2,TRBJ1-1
ASSKPGAVVYEQY,TRBV27,TRBJ2-7
ASTIGTSGSYNEQF,TRBV4-3,TRBJ2-1
ASSLVPESNGYT,TRBV7-9,TRBJ1-2
ASSFWAAQETQY,TRBV11-1,TRBJ2-5
ASSGQGGTEAF,TRBV2,TRBJ1-1
ASRSRRETQY,TRBV28,TRBJ2-5
ASSDRVYNSPLH,TRBV6-2/TRBV6-3,TRBJ1-6
ASSLGQRNYGYT,TRBV19,TRBJ1-2
ASSLAGSGPSYEQY,TRBV7-2,TRBJ2-7